This T cell receptor beta chain originates from a study of response to subunit inactivated influenza vaccine. Germline V gene data show CDR1 as LNHDA and CDR2 as SQIVND (reference sequence). The V gene end was trimmed by 6 bases and the J gene end by 3 bases; junction bases not matched to a gene: 7. The CDR3 is made up of 15 amino acids. This clonotype turned up a few times. The antigen is undetermined. MiXCR, applied by TCRdb to the RT-PCR reads, yields one record per CDR3 protein. The sample consists of 150,000 to 200,000 distinct CDR3 sequences, around 12% of them appearing once. General study points: That few new T cells are recruited by each seasonal influenza vaccination was the authors' suggestion.

The sample also formed part of further work on T cells expressing NK-cell markers. That study adds: Libraries used 5'RACE template switching adding universal primer site and UMIs. Each TCR beta repertoire originated in sorted T cells that were CD3+CD56+NKG2C+, CD3+CD56+NKG2C- or CD3+CD56-NKG2C+. HCMV serostatus: most of the eight sequenced donors positive, one negative. These clonotypes also led the CD3+CD56-NKG2C+ fraction in a few donors.

This clonotype was obtained from a man in his forties or fifties who received an inactivated influenza vaccine. The chain couples TRBV19 to TRBJ2-2, with TRBD1 identical over 7 bases. This specimen was CD8+ T cells sorted from PBMCs, taken about 13 days after vaccination. The CDR3 region is CASRKQGEYTGELFF. Here the CDR3 DNA reads TGTGCCAGTAGAAAGCAGGGGGAATACACCGGGGAGCTGTTTTTT.